Sequencing of this TCR beta chain was carried out in a study of human T cells and chemical hapten exposure. Time point meaning: patch test 2, 6 weeks after DPC sensitization. Noted treatment: therapeutic diphenylcyclopropenone sensitization with weekly scalp DPC. The V end lost 5 bases, the J end lost 1 base, and 11 bases lay between the germline ends. The length of the CDR3 is 14 residues. Germline CDR1 is LNHDA and CDR2 is SQIVND (reference sequence). TCRdb analysed the RACE reads with MiXCR anew, one entry per CDR3 protein. The sample has some 88,000 distinct CDR3 sequences; around 10% are singletons.

The sample in question was whole blood, obtained in connection with sensitization to the hapten diphenylcyclopropenone (DPC). V and J are TRBV19 and TRBJ2-5; D is possibly TRBD1 (5 bases). The receptor's source is a man aged 40-50 years with alopecia areata. Some clones in this sample may be carry-over from other donors' samples. The CDR3 loop reads CASSPTGFQETQYF. The CDR3 DNA is TGTGCCAGTAGTCCCACAGGATTCCAAGAGACCCAGTACTTC. Combining the CDR3 with reference TRBV19 and TRBJ2-5 gives the whole variable domain DGGITQSPKYLFRKEGQNVTLSCEQNLNHDAMYWYRQDPGQGLRLIYYSQIVNDFQKGDIAEGYSVSREKKESFPLTVTSAQKNPTAFYLCASSPTGFQETQYFGPGTRLLVL.